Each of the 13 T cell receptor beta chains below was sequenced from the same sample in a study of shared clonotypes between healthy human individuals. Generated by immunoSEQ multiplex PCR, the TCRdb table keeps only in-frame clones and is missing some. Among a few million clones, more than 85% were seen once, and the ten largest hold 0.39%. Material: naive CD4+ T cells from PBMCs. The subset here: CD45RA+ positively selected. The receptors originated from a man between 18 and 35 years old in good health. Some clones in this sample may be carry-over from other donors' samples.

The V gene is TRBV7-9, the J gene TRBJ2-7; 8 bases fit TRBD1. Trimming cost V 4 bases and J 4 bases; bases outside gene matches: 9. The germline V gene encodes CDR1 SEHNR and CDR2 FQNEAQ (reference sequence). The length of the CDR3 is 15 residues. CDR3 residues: CASSSLRGQAYEQYF. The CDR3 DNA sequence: TGTGCCAGCAGCTCCCTTAGGGGACAGGCTTACGAGCAGTACTTC.

The CDR3 bases are TGTGCCACCAGTAACACAGGGGGCCCCGGGGAGCTGTTTTTT. It translates to CATSNTGGPGELFF. The chain employs TRBV15 and TRBJ2-2, with TRBD1 matching 9 bases. CDR1 is LNHNV, CDR2 YYDKDF, per germline (reference sequence). With 6 bases clipped from V and 6 bases from J, the junction kept 5 bases outside the gene matches. This CDR3 comprises 14 residues.

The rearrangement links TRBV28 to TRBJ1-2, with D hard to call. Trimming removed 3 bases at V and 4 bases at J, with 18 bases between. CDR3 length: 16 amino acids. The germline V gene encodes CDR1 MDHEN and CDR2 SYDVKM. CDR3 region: CASSFYGLPEGYGYTF. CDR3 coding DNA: TGTGCCAGCAGTTTCTACGGACTCCCCGAGGGCTATGGCTACACCTTC.

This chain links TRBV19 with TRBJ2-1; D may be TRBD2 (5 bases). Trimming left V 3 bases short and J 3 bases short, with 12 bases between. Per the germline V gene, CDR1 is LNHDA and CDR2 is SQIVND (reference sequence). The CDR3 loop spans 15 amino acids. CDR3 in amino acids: CASSIRGTYYNEQFF. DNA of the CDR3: TGTGCCAGTAGTATTCGGGGAACCTACTACAATGAGCAGTTCTTC. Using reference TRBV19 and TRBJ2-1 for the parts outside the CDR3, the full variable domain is DGGITQSPKYLFRKEGQNVTLSCEQNLNHDAMYWYRQDPGQGLRLIYYSQIVNDFQKGDIAEGYSVSREKKESFPLTVTSAQKNPTAFYLCASSIRGTYYNEQFFGPGTRLTVL.

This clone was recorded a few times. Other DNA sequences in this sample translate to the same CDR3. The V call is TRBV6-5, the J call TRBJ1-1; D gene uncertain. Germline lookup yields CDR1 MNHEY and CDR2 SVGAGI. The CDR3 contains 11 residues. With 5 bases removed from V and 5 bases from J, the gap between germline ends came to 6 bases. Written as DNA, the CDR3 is TGTGCCAGCAGTAGAGGAACTGAAGCTTTCTTT. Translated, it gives CASSRGTEAFF.

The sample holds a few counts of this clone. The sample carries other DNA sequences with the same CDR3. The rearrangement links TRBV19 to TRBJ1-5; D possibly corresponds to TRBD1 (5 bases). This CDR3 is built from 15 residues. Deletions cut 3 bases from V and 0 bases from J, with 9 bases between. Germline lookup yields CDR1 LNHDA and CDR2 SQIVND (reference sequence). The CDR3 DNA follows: TGTGCCAGTAGTATGGGGCAGTTTAGCAATCAGCCCCAGCATTTT. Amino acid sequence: CASSMGQFSNQPQHF.

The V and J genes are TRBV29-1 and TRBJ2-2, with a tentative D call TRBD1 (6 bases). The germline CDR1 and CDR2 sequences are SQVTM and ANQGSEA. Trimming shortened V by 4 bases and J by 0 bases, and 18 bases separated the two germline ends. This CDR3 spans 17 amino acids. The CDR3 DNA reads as TGCAGCGTTGGGGGGATGGGGGCGGACGCGAACACCGGGGAGCTGTTTTTT. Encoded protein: CSVGGMGADANTGELFF.

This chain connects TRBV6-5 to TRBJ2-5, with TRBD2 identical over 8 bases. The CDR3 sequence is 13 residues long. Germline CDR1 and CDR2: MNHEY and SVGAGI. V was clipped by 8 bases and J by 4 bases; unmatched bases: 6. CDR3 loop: CASSGGPGETQYF. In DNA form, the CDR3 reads TGTGCCAGCTCGGGAGGGCCGGGAGAGACCCAGTACTTC.

This CDR3 reads CASRAEINYGYTF. CDR3 sequence (DNA): TGTGCCAGCAGGGCCGAGATTAACTATGGCTACACCTTC. This sequence joins TRBV2 and TRBJ1-2; D is unresolved. Germline V lookup: CDR1 SNHLY, CDR2 FYNNEI. Trimming stripped 6 bases from V and 1 base from J, with 9 bases between. The CDR3 totals 13 residues.

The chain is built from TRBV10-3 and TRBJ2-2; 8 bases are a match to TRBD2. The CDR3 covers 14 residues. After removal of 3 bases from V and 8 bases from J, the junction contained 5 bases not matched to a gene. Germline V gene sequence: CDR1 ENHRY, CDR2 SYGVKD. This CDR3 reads CAISERAGVGELFF. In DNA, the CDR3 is TGTGCCATCAGTGAACGAGCGGGAGTGGGGGAGCTGTTTTTT.

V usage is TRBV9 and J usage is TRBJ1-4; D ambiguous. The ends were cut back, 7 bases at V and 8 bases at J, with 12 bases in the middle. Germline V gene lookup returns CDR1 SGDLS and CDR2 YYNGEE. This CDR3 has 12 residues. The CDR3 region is CASGTPGEKLFF. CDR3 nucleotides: TGTGCCAGCGGTACGCCAGGCGAAAAACTGTTTTTT.

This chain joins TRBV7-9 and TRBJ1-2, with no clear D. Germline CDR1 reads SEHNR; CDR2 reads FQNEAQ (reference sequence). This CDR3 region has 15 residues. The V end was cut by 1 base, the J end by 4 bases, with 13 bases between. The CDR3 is CASSLEARRGYGYTF. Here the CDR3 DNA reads TGTGCCAGCAGCTTAGAGGCGAGGAGAGGCTATGGCTACACCTTC.

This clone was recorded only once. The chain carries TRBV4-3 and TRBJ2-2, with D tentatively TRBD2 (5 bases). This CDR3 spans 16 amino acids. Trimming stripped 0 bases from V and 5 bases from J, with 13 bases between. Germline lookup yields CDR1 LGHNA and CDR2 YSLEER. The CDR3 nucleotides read TGCGCCAGCAGCCAAGATCCGGGGAGAGGAACCGGGGAGCTGTTTTTT. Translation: CASSQDPGRGTGELFF.